The T cell receptor beta chain under discussion was sequenced for a study of PD-1 blockade in classical Hodgkin lymphoma. Study-wide context: Nivolumab was given intravenously to patients at 3 mg/kg every 2 weeks.

As for this clone: Its antigen is unknown.

Notes on the study in general: Partial responders and progressors had significantly lower baseline TCR diversity.

CDR3 length equals 12 residues. V lost 4 bases to trimming and J lost 4 bases, with 7 bases between them. Germline-derived CDR1 and CDR2 are ENHRY and SYGVKD. Time point given: cycle 4 day 1 (C4D1), after more than 5 weeks of nivolumab. The patients all showed relapse after autologous stem cell transplantation, while their brentuximab vedotin exposure varied. The protocol was immunoSEQ multiplex PCR, while the TCRdb copy is restricted to in-frame clones and leaves out a portion. The top ten hold roughly a sixth of the sample, which has about 32,000 clones, 81% seen once. The chain links TRBV10-3 to TRBJ2-5; D not certain. This sample comprised peripheral blood mononuclear cells (PBMCs), obtained before the fourth cycle of nivolumab. The origin of this receptor is a human donor with classical Hodgkin lymphoma. The CDR3 coding sequence is TGTGCCATCAGTGGGTTGGGAGAGACCCAGTACTTC. Amino acids: CAISGLGETQYF.